Here is one TCR beta chain with its context. Libraries were prepared by immunoSEQ multiplex PCR; TCRdb keeps only in-frame clonotypes and omits some of them. The sample includes about 18,000 clones, roughly 80% of them seen just once. These data are taken from a study of control samples from healthy donors and cancer patients. Deletions cut 5 bases from V and 1 base from J, with 16 bases between. Germline values: CDR1 SGHRS, CDR2 YFSETQ. The CDR3 is 15 amino acids. The chain is built from TRBV5-1 and TRBJ2-7; D is possibly TRBD2 (5 bases). This receptor was obtained from a woman aged 70-85 years with lung cancer. Sample: PBMCs. The CDR3 DNA reads as TGCGCCAGCAGTACACGCCGGGAAACGTCCTACGAGCAGTACTTC. This encodes CASSTRRETSYEQYF.